The clone carrying this T cell receptor (beta chain) was seen a few times. This specimen comes from a study of T-cell memory formation after mild COVID-19. TCRdb re-called the 5' RACE reads with MiXCR, one entry per CDR3 protein. The data contain more than 300,000 distinct CDR3 sequences, roughly 13% of them singletons. The CDR3 is made up of 15 amino acids. Germline CDR1 reads MGHRA; CDR2 reads YSYEKL. Trimming shortened V by 1 base and J by 5 bases, and 14 bases separated the two germline ends. The source is a man between 18 and 35 years old who had mild COVID-19 (a few samples of this study predate the infection). Cell type and time point are not known. This sequence joins TRBV4-1 and TRBJ2-5, with D possibly being TRBD1 (6 bases). Input material: PBMCs or a T cell subset sorted from them (not recorded which). CDR3 sequence reads: CASSQGNRVSETQYF. CDR3 nucleotides: TGCGCCAGCAGCCAAGGCAACAGGGTGTCGGAGACCCAGTACTTC.